This section outlines one T cell receptor beta chain sequence together with its context. This CDR3 region has 13 residues. Between the trimmed V and J ends, which lost 9 bases and 3 bases, there was a span of 15 bases. Germline V CDR1 and CDR2: MNHNS, SASEGT. This sample was taken from a study of regulatory T cells in long-lasting Graves disease. In the study overall: A definition of persistent Graves' disease required over 5 years of antithyroid drugs plus positive TSH receptor antibodies.

For TCR beta, libraries came from iRepertoire HTBI primers and Arm-PCR of CDR3 regions. TCRdb analysed the multiplex PCR reads with MiXCR anew, one entry per CDR3 protein. The data show roughly 360,000 distinct CDR3 sequences, roughly 25% seen once. The time point denotes: persistent/refractory GD, antithyroid drugs over 5 years with positive TRAb. From PBMCs, RNA was extracted and then used to make the TCR library. The specimen was peripheral blood mononuclear cells (PBMCs), collected when the disease was refractory, from a patient treated with antithyroid drugs. This TCR was recovered from a woman aged 40 to 50 with Graves disease. This chain joins TRBV6-1 and TRBJ2-7; D is unclear. DNA for the CDR3: TGTGCCAGTAGCCCTCACCTAAACTACGAGCAGTACTTC. Translation: CASSPHLNYEQYF.